These T cell receptor beta chains were read from a single sample in a study of T cells in Graves' hyperthyroidism and ophthalmopathy. MiXCR was run by TCRdb on the multiplex PCR reads, yielding one entry per CDR3 protein. The data show roughly 700,000 distinct CDR3 sequences, around 40% seen once. The specimen sequenced was blood. The receptors shown here come from a woman aged 40 to 55 with Graves' hyperthyroidism. The CDR3 runs from the conserved cysteine through the conserved F or W. The order of the fields is V gene, J gene, CDR3 protein.

TRBV30	TRBJ2-7	CALPNRTPSYEQYF
TRBV5-8	TRBJ2-7	CASSLAETGIGLDEQYF
TRBV5-1	TRBJ2-2	CASSQDYREPGELFF
TRBV7-2	TRBJ1-1	CASSFRTGERAFF
TRBV7-9	TRBJ1-2	CASSPGQSVVFGYTF
TRBV12-3/TRBV12-4	TRBJ1-5	CASSGRDSFNQPQHF
TRBV4-3	TRBJ2-7	CASSHRGQGGEQYF
TRBV6-1	TRBJ2-7	CASCRDRDYEQYF
TRBV2	TRBJ1-1	CASSGDGAYAFF
TRBV15	TRBJ2-7	CATSSPTRDRNYEQYF
TRBV7-2	TRBJ1-6	CASSYRGQGLYSYNSPLHF
TRBV11-2	TRBJ1-2	CASSLEILSQGYTF
TRBV29-1	TRBJ1-1	CSTGTGSTEAFF
TRBV7-9	TRBJ1-1	CASSIVWQKNTEAFF
TRBV7-3	TRBJ1-5	CASRLQGYSNQPQHF
TRBV20-1	TRBJ2-1	CSARQEGLAGLYNEQFF
TRBV2	TRBJ2-5	CASTKLAGEVVETQYF
TRBV12-3/TRBV12-4	TRBJ2-7	CASRSGTILRRGSSYEQYF
TRBV19	TRBJ1-2	CASSLATGLANYGYTF
TRBV7-8	-	CASLQGALNEQFF
TRBV10-3	TRBJ1-2	CAILGAAGNYGYTF
TRBV20-1	TRBJ1-4	CSASGGQEDEKLFF
TRBV29-1	TRBJ2-5	CSVHGEQETQYF
TRBV2	TRBJ2-2	CASSELAGETGELFF
TRBV20-1	TRBJ1-1	CSTPGQSIQAFF
TRBV7-9	TRBJ2-5	CASSLGQDQETQYF
TRBV29-1	TRBJ2-7	CSLAGGSVYEQYF
TRBV6-5	TRBJ1-2	CASSYSKSRVDGYTF
TRBV29-1	TRBJ1-2	CSQRTGSNYGYTF
TRBV5-6	TRBJ2-5	CASSSQVVETQYF
TRBV12-3/TRBV12-4	TRBJ1-2	CASSSGVPYGYTF
TRBV4-1	TRBJ1-4	CASSHVGVEKLFF
TRBV6-5	TRBJ2-2	CASRPARDTGELFF
TRBV29-1	TRBJ1-2	CSVDREVEYGYTF
TRBV29-1	TRBJ1-6	CSVVTGGNSPLHF
TRBV7-9	TRBJ1-4	CASSFGQGYEKLFF
TRBV7-9	TRBJ2-6	CASSPRDRAGANVLTF
TRBV10-3	TRBJ2-7	CAISAWDPTSEQYF
TRBV4-1	TRBJ1-1	CASSQDRQPNTEAFF
TRBV29-1	TRBJ2-7	CSVEYVGDYEQYF
TRBV10-3	TRBJ2-5	CAISESIGVRQTQYF
TRBV7-9	TRBJ2-6	CASSHRLPGQGAGANVLTF
TRBV4-3	TRBJ2-7	CASSQAWDGSYEQYF
TRBV4-1	TRBJ1-2	CASSLSRDSSYGYTF